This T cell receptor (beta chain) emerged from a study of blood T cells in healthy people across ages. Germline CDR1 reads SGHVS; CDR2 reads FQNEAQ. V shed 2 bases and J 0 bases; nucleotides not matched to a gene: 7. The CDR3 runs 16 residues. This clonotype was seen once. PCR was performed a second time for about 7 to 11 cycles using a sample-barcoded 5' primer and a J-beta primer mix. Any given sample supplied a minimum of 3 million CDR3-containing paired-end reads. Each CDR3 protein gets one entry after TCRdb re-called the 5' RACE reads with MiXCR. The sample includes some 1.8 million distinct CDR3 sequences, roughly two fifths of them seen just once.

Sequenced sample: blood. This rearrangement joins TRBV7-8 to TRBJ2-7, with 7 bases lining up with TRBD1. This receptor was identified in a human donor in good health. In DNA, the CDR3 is TGTGCCAGCAGCTTAAGGAATCGGGACAGCTCCTACGAGCAGTACTTC. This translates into CASSLRNRDSSYEQYF.